The clone carrying this T cell receptor (beta chain) occurred many times. Trimming removed 6 bases at V and 3 bases at J, with 9 bases between. Germline lookup yields CDR1 DFQATT and CDR2 SNEGSKA (reference sequence). There are 11 residues in the CDR3. PBMCs were collected from a 10 ml volume of fresh peripheral blood. This sample was included in a study of T cells in Graves' hyperthyroidism and ophthalmopathy. Study-level background: Peripheral blood sampling occurred at initial diagnosis, before any treatment.

The source material, RNA transcripts, was used to amplify TCR beta CDR3 regions. The TCR CDR3 was amplified in a first-round RT-PCR using the HTBI primer set. TCRdb passed the multiplex PCR reads through MiXCR, listing each CDR3 protein once. The sample shows some 360,000 distinct CDR3 sequences, 15% to 20% of them seen only once. Sequencing was performed on blood. This chain joins TRBV20-1 and TRBJ2-7; unclear D gene. The receptor was isolated from a woman between 35 and 50 years old with Graves' ophthalmopathy. The CDR3 DNA sequence: TGCAGTGCCTTGATAGGCTACGAGCAGTACTTC. Its translation: CSALIGYEQYF.